What follows are 24 T cell receptor beta chains derived from one specimen sequenced in a study of blood T cells in healthy people across ages (dated by TCRdb to between 2014 and 2016). The library was made by 5' RACE. Sequencing relied on an Illumina HiSeq 2500. A second PCR of roughly 7 to 11 cycles was performed with a sample-barcoded 5' primer and a J-beta primer mix. The raw public reads went through TCRdb reprocessing: fastp at Q25, MiXCR clone calling, in-frame beta chains kept. Rows are unified per CDR3 protein, each entry keeping the most common DNA and genes. The sample includes around 1,100,000 distinct CDR3 sequences, with roughly two fifths observed a single time. About 12% of the sample is held by the ten biggest clonotypes. Sequencing was done on a sample of blood. Source of these receptors: a young man in good health.

This sequence joins TRBV18 and TRBJ1-1; 10 positions match TRBD1. Germline V CDR1 and CDR2: KGHSH, LQKENI. The CDR3 contains 16 residues. V lost 3 bases, J lost 1 base, and 5 bases stayed unmatched. In DNA form, the CDR3 reads TGTGCCAGCTCACCCGGGACAGGGGTACCGAACACTGAAGCTTTCTTT. Translated: CASSPGTGVPNTEAFF.

This clonotype was picked up a small number of times. The rearrangement links TRBV6-1 to TRBJ1-2; D might be TRBD1 (6 bases). The CDR3 consists of 13 residues. Per the germline V gene, CDR1 is MNHNS and CDR2 is SASEGT. V gave up 7 bases and J gave up 5 bases, with 14 bases separating them. The CDR3 DNA is TGTGCCAGCAAGACGGGACACCTGTATGGCTACACCTTC. This translates into CASKTGHLYGYTF.

The gene calls are TRBV6-2 or TRBV6-3 and TRBJ2-1; 8 nucleotides line up with TRBD2. CDR3 length: 16 residues. Germline V lookup: CDR1 MNHEY, CDR2 SVGEGT. Trimming at V came to 4 bases and at J to 8 bases, leaving 13 bases not matched to a gene. Written as DNA, the CDR3 is TGTGCCAGCAGTTTCCCCTCGGGGGGGTCCCGGTATGAGCAGTTCTTC. Residues: CASSFPSGGSRYEQFF.

This clonotype came up many times. This chain uses TRBV2 with TRBJ2-3; 9 bases agree with TRBD2. The V gene's germline CDR1 is SNHLY and CDR2 FYNNEI. The V gene end was trimmed by 3 bases and the J gene end by 1 base; junction bases not matched to a gene: 2. The CDR3 consists of 15 residues. The DNA of the CDR3 is TGTGCCAGCAGTGATTTAGCGGGGGGCACAGATACGCAGTATTTT. Its protein is CASSDLAGGTDTQYF.

This clonotype was detected only a few times. The chain uses TRBV29-1 and TRBJ1-5; 8 bases are shared with TRBD1. CDR3 size: 14 residues. Germline V gives CDR1 SQVTM, CDR2 ANQGSEA. J gave up 5 bases and V 6 bases, and 9 bases lay outside the gene matches. CDR3 residues: CSVSQGGRDQPQHF. Here the CDR3 DNA reads TGCAGCGTGTCACAGGGGGGTCGTGATCAGCCCCAGCATTTT. Combining the CDR3 with reference TRBV29-1 and TRBJ1-5 gives the whole variable domain SAVISQKPSRDICQRGTSLTIQCQVDSQVTMMFWYRQQPGQSLTLIATANQGSEATYESGFVIDKFPISRPNLTFSTLTVSNMSPEDSSIYLCSVSQGGRDQPQHFGDGTRLSIL.

There are a few counts of this clonotype. The DNA for the CDR3 is TGTGCCAGCAGCCAGATCGACGGGGTATTCTACAATGAGCAGTTCTTC. It translates to CASSQIDGVFYNEQFF. The gene calls are TRBV7-9 and TRBJ2-1; possibly TRBD2 for D (5 bases). The CDR3 contains 16 residues. V was trimmed by 5 bases and J by 3 bases, leaving 17 bases between them. CDR1 is SEHNR, CDR2 FQNEAQ, per germline (reference sequence). Supplemented by reference TRBV7-9 and TRBJ2-1, the full variable domain reads DTGVSQNPRHKITKRGQNVTFRCDPISEHNRLYWYRQTLGQGPEFLTYFQNEAQLEKSRLLSDRFSAERPKGSFSTLEIQRTEQGDSAMYLCASSQIDGVFYNEQFFGPGTRLTVL.

The rearrangement joins TRBV30 to TRBJ2-7; D is undetermined. The V end lost 1 base, the J end lost 1 base, and 5 bases lay between the germline ends. CDR1 GTSNPN and CDR2 SVGIG come from the germline V gene (reference sequence). CDR3 length: 12 amino acids. Here the CDR3 reads CAWSDTSYEQYF. CDR3 nucleotides: TGTGCCTGGAGTGACACTTCCTACGAGCAGTACTTC.

The chain joins TRBV19 to TRBJ2-5; possible D gene TRBD1, 5 bases. V lost 3 bases to trimming and J lost 3 bases, with 17 bases between them. The CDR3 covers 16 residues. CDR1 and CDR2 (germline): LNHDA, SQIVND (reference sequence). The CDR3 nucleotides read TGTGCCAGTAGTATCGGTACAGGCCGAATCGAAGAGACCCAGTACTTC. It is translated as CASSIGTGRIEETQYF.

The chain joins TRBV5-6 to TRBJ2-1, with D possibly called TRBD1 or TRBD2 (5 bases each). CDR3 length equals 17 residues. V lost 4 bases and J 4 bases, leaving 21 bases between the germline ends. Germline V gene data show CDR1 as SGHDT and CDR2 as YYEEEE. The CDR3 DNA is TGTGCCAGCAGCCGTGGGGGTGACTTAATGAGGTACAATGAGCAGTTCTTC. Translation gives CASSRGGDLMRYNEQFF.

This clonotype has more than one count but fewer than ten. V is TRBV12-3 or TRBV12-4 and J is TRBJ2-4; D is perhaps TRBD2 (6 bases). Deletions cut 6 bases from V and 1 base from J, with 22 bases between. This CDR3 region has 18 residues. The DNA of the CDR3 is TGTGCCAGCAGCCCGAGGGGACTCCCGGCGTTGGCCAAAAACATTCAGTACTTC. It specifies CASSPRGLPALAKNIQYF.

This clonotype was found many times. This chain joins TRBV29-1 and TRBJ1-2; a weak D match, TRBD1 (6 bases). Germline V gene lookup returns CDR1 SQVTM and CDR2 ANQGSEA. V lost 5 bases to trimming and J lost 7 bases, with 11 bases between them. The CDR3 contains 11 residues. This CDR3 is CSVSQGSGYTF. The CDR3 nucleotides are TGCAGCGTTTCCCAGGGGTCTGGCTACACCTTC.

CDR3 residues: CASRTGQGPMNTEAFF. DNA for the CDR3: TGTGCCAGCAGGACTGGACAGGGGCCCATGAACACTGAAGCTTTCTTT. This chain joins TRBV6-1 and TRBJ1-1; TRBD1 agrees at 9 bases. Germline V gives CDR1 MNHNS, CDR2 SASEGT. This CDR3 has 16 amino acids. V shed 6 bases, J shed 0 bases, and the junction held 8 bases outside the gene matches.

This clonotype has at least ten counts. This chain joins TRBV6-5 and TRBJ1-2; a weak D match, TRBD1 (5 bases). The length of the CDR3 is 14 residues. V lost 8 bases and J 4 bases, leaving 17 bases between the germline ends. In germline, CDR1 is MNHEY, CDR2 SVGAGI. The CDR3: CASAKYVGGYGYTF. CDR3 in DNA: TGTGCCAGCGCAAAATACGTCGGGGGCTATGGCTACACCTTC.

The chain has TRBV4-3 and TRBJ1-2; the match to TRBD1 covers 7 bases. In germline, CDR1 is LGHNA, CDR2 YSLEER. This CDR3 is 14 amino acids long. Trimming at V came to 1 base and at J to 7 bases, leaving 6 bases not matched to a gene. This chain's CDR3 is CASSQGHRGSGYTF. The CDR3 DNA reads as TGCGCCAGCAGCCAAGGCCACAGGGGTAGTGGCTACACCTTC.

This chain links TRBV9 with TRBJ1-1; the match to TRBD1 covers 7 bases. The CDR3 loop spans 13 amino acids. V was pared by 4 bases and J by 6 bases, with 6 bases of the junction left unmatched. Germline V gene lookup returns CDR1 SGDLS and CDR2 YYNGEE. The CDR3 protein is CASSRTGDPEAFF. The DNA for the CDR3 is TGTGCCAGCAGCCGAACAGGGGACCCTGAAGCTTTCTTT. The entire variable domain, with the rest obtained from reference TRBV9 and TRBJ1-1, is as follows: DSGVTQTPKHLITATGQRVTLRCSPRSGDLSVYWYQQSLDQGLQFLIQYYNGEERAKGNILERFSAQQFPDLHSELNLSSLELGDSALYFCASSRTGDPEAFFGQGTRLTVV.

Concerning this clonotype: This may stem from a read error, because a much larger clone lies one nucleotide away. The J gene is TRBJ2-7, the V gene TRBV20-1; tentatively, D is TRBD1 (5 bases). CDR1 and CDR2 from the germline V gene are DFQATT and SNEGSKA (reference sequence). Trimming pared 6 bases from V and 6 bases from J, leaving 12 bases between. The CDR3 totals 11 residues. The CDR3 protein is CSAETDSEQYF. The CDR3 region has the DNA TGCAGTGCGGAGACAGACTCCGAGCAGTACTTC.

V and J are TRBV5-1 and TRBJ2-3; D may match TRBD1 or TRBD2 (7 bases each). CDR1 is SGHRS and CDR2 is YFSETQ in the germline V gene. The CDR3 sequence is 15 residues long. V shed 3 bases and J shed 3 bases, with 14 bases lying between them. CDR3 protein: CASSWEGAGTDTQYF. The CDR3, as DNA: TGCGCCAGCAGCTGGGAGGGGGCGGGGACAGATACGCAGTATTTT.

The V gene is TRBV4-1, the J gene TRBJ1-5; no clear D. CDR1 MGHRA and CDR2 YSYEKL come from the germline V gene. With 4 bases removed from V and 2 bases from J, the gap between germline ends came to 9 bases. This CDR3 has 14 amino acids. This CDR3 reads CASSPPEGNQPQHF. Written as DNA, the CDR3 is TGCGCCAGCAGCCCCCCCGAGGGCAATCAGCCCCAGCATTTT.

The genes are TRBV20-1 and TRBJ1-2; D gene unclear. CDR1 and CDR2 from the germline V gene are DFQATT and SNEGSKA (reference sequence). Trimming shortened V by 5 bases and J by 0 bases, and 10 bases separated the two germline ends. The CDR3 runs 13 residues. CDR3: CSAPGESNYGYTF. The CDR3 DNA is TGCAGTGCTCCTGGGGAGTCTAACTATGGCTACACCTTC.

The V gene is TRBV3-1, the J gene TRBJ2-7; D may be TRBD2 (6 bases). The CDR3 has 16 amino acids. Trimming took off 1 base at V and 10 bases at J, with 23 bases between the two ends. Germline-derived CDR1 and CDR2 are LGHDT and YNNKEL (reference sequence). The CDR3 region has the DNA TGTGCCAGCAGCCAAGCTCCGGGACTCCTAATGGGGTCCCAGTACTTC. Translating gives CASSQAPGLLMGSQYF.

This clonotype came up many times. The V call is TRBV12-3 or TRBV12-4, the J call TRBJ2-5, with TRBD1 as a possible D gene (5 bases). The V gene lost 4 bases and the J gene lost 2 bases, with 8 bases spanning the gap. The CDR3 covers 13 residues. CDR3 residues: CASSSRVQETQYF. In nucleotides, the CDR3 is TGTGCCAGCAGTTCCAGGGTTCAAGAGACCCAGTACTTC.

The V and J genes are TRBV4-2 and TRBJ1-1; D is unresolved. Germline values: CDR1 LGHNA, CDR2 YNFKEQ. Trimming shortened V by 0 bases and J by 11 bases, and 13 bases separated the two germline ends. The CDR3 runs to 13 residues. CDR3 amino acids: CASSQDVQAWAFF. Written as DNA, the CDR3 is TGTGCCAGCAGCCAAGATGTTCAGGCCTGGGCTTTCTTT.

As regards this clonotype: An end of the junction differs from the germline gene, which may be a read error. The chain combines TRBV7-2 with TRBJ1-1; D ambiguous. CDR3 length equals 14 residues. The germline V gene encodes CDR1 SGHTA and CDR2 FQGNSA. The DNA for the CDR3 is TGTGCCGGCAGCTTAAACTACAGGAACACTGAAGCTTTCTTT. Protein product: CAGSLNYRNTEAFF.

This chain links TRBV7-9 with TRBJ2-1; D tentatively reads TRBD1 or TRBD2 (5 bases each). The J call may be mistaken, given a closer DNA end match to TRBJ2-7. The CDR3 contains 19 residues. Germline V gives CDR1 SEHNR, CDR2 FQNEAQ (reference sequence). In DNA form, the CDR3 reads TGTGCCAGCAGCTTAGGCCGGGGCGATAAGTACAGCTCCTACAATGAGCAGTACTTC. Protein product: CASSLGRGDKYSSYNEQYF.